This entry lists 6 T cell receptor beta chains sequenced from one sample in a study of response to subunit inactivated influenza vaccine. MiXCR, run by TCRdb on the RT-PCR reads, gives a single entry per CDR3 protein. Of roughly 700,000 distinct CDR3 sequences detected, more than 11% appear once; the ten largest clones hold 6% to 8%. Sequenced material: PBMCs from blood, taken 14 to 15 days before vaccination. The source is a man between 45 and 60 years old who received an inactivated influenza vaccine.

This clonotype was recorded a few times. The chain recombines TRBV15 with TRBJ2-3, with 10 bases aligning to TRBD1. Trimming removed 5 bases from V and 3 bases from J; junction bases left unmatched: 5. Per the germline V gene, CDR1 is LNHNV and CDR2 is YYDKDF (reference sequence). The CDR3 consists of 15 residues. CDR3 in DNA: TGTGCCACCAGCCGACGACAGGGGGCTACAGATACGCAGTATTTT. Its protein product is CATSRRQGATDTQYF. The full variable domain, in which reference TRBV15 and TRBJ2-3 provide the parts outside the CDR3, is DAMVIQNPRYQVTQFGKPVTLSCSQTLNHNVMYWYQQKSSQAPKLLFHYYDKDFNNEADTPDNFQSRRPNTSFCFLDIRSPGLGDTAMYLCATSRRQGATDTQYFGPGTRLTVL.

This clonotype was seen a handful of times. The rearrangement links TRBV27 to TRBJ2-6, with D uncertain. The V end was cut by 6 bases, the J end by 2 bases, with 8 bases between. This CDR3 comprises 14 residues. Germline loops: CDR1 MNHEY, CDR2 SMNVEV (reference sequence). CDR3 bases: TGTGCCAGCAGAGACATAGCTGGGGCCAACGTCCTGACTTTC. This codes for CASRDIAGANVLTF. The variable domain in full, with the rest retrieved from reference TRBV27 and TRBJ2-6, is EAQVTQNPRYLITVTGKKLTVTCSQNMNHEYMSWYRQDPGLGLRQIYYSMNVEVTDKGDVPEGYKVSRKEKRNFPLILESPSPNQTSLYFCASRDIAGANVLTFGAGSRLTVL.

This clonotype was seen at least ten times. The rearrangement links TRBV3-1 to TRBJ2-7; the match to TRBD1 covers 9 bases. This CDR3 has 15 amino acids. Germline V gives CDR1 LGHDT, CDR2 YNNKEL (reference sequence). The trim removed 4 bases at V and 3 bases at J, leaving 7 bases unmatched. CDR3 amino acids: CASSRAGTGIYEQYF. In DNA, the CDR3 is TGTGCCAGCAGCCGGGCCGGGACAGGGATCTACGAGCAGTACTTC.

This clonotype turned up a few times. The V call is TRBV5-6, the J call TRBJ2-1; 9 nucleotides line up with TRBD2. The ends lost 4 bases at V and 12 bases at J; junction bases unmatched: 14. Germline loops: CDR1 SGHDT, CDR2 YYEEEE. This CDR3 is built from 15 residues. CDR3 in DNA: TGTGCCAGCAGCCCCGGAGCTAGCGGGGATGTCGGGCAGTTCTTC. Residues: CASSPGASGDVGQFF.

The chain is built from TRBV7-3 and TRBJ2-3, with TRBD2 matching 9 bases. V gave up 2 bases and J gave up 2 bases; unmatched junction bases: 11. Per the germline V gene, CDR1 is SGHTA and CDR2 is FQGTGA. This CDR3 region has 18 residues. CDR3 amino acids: CASSLDRGLAGFTDTQYF. Written as DNA, the CDR3 is TGTGCCAGCAGCTTAGACCGGGGACTAGCCGGGTTCACAGATACGCAGTATTTT.

This clonotype was detected a few times. The rearrangement links TRBV20-1 to TRBJ2-7, with D perhaps assigned TRBD1 or TRBD2 (7 bases each). The CDR3 has 14 amino acids. In germline, CDR1 is DFQATT, CDR2 SNEGSKA (reference sequence). V shed 1 base and J shed 5 bases, with 15 bases lying between them. CDR3 nucleotide sequence: TGCAGTGCTAGAGGGGGGGGACAGAAGAACGAGCAGTACTTC. It is translated as CSARGGGQKNEQYF.